One sample yielded the 2 T cell receptor beta chains listed below, sequenced in a study of early T cells in non-severe SARS-CoV-2 infection (dated by TCRdb to the early 2020s). Library preparation used 5' RACE. Sequenced on a NextSeq 500. Through fastp at Q25 and MiXCR, TCRdb rebuilt clones from the public reads, retaining in-frame beta chains. Identical CDR3 protein sequences are pooled into one entry, listed with their most common genes and DNA. The sample table contains 25,000 to 35,000 distinct CDR3 sequences; only one count was recorded for 3.9% of them. The biggest ten clones account for roughly 8% of the sample. Sequenced input: whole blood. Receptors originate from an adult who was a healthcare worker with PCR-confirmed SARS-CoV-2 infection or an uninfected control (not recorded which).

The CDR3 DNA follows: TGTGCCAGCAGCCATCCGGACGGTTTAAACATTCAGTACTTC. It codes for CASSHPDGLNIQYF. This chain links TRBV3-1 with TRBJ2-4; D remains ambiguous. Germline CDR1 LGHDT, CDR2 YNNKEL (reference sequence). V was pared by 3 bases and J by 6 bases, with 12 bases between. CDR3 length: 14 residues. Full variable domain (missing parts from reference TRBV3-1 and TRBJ2-4): DTAVSQTPKYLVTQMGNDKSIKCEQNLGHDTMYWYKQDSKKFLKIMFSYNNKELIINETVPNRFSPKSPDKAHLNLHINSLELGDSAVYFCASSHPDGLNIQYFGAGTRLSVL.

This clonotype was counted ten times or more. The DNA for the CDR3 is TGTGCCAGCAGTAGACGACTAGTCTCCTACAATGAGCAGTTCTTC. It specifies CASSRRLVSYNEQFF. The chain recombines TRBV2 with TRBJ2-1, with D tentatively TRBD2 (6 bases). CDR1 is SNHLY and CDR2 is FYNNEI in the germline V gene. Between the trimmed V and J ends, which lost 5 bases and 0 bases, there was a span of 11 bases. This CDR3 has 15 amino acids. The whole variable domain, remainder taken from reference TRBV2 and TRBJ2-1, is EPEVTQTPSHQVTQMGQEVILRCVPISNHLYFYWYRQILGQKVEFLVSFYNNEISEKSEIFDDQFSVERPDGSNFTLKIRSTKLEDSAMYFCASSRRLVSYNEQFFGPGTRLTVL.